This TCR beta chain emerged from a study of vaccination effects on CD4 cells after COVID-19. General study findings and limits: After vaccination, at late timepoints, clones induced by infection and by vaccine contracted markedly. Convalescent patients were few in the study, and early post-infection timepoints were absent.

This clone was seen once. Its target is unknown. The CDR3 totals 14 residues. V lost 4 bases and J 3 bases, leaving 13 bases between the germline ends. CDR1 is SGHDT, CDR2 YYEEEE, per germline. Once cultured for 10 days, the cells underwent separation to obtain CD4+ T cells. Everyone in the study got two shots of either the BNT162b2 or mRNA-1273 vaccine. Vaccinees lacked prior SARS-CoV-2 infection and tested negative for nucleocapsid antibodies. Half-medium exchanges with IL-2 medium took place on days 3 and 7. Repertoires were generated with immunoSEQ multiplex PCR, while TCRdb's copy carries only in-frame clones and drops some. The data hold 35,000 to 55,000 clones, with around 70% observed a single time.

The sequence was obtained from a human donor who received a COVID-19 vaccine. The sequencing here drew on CD4+ T cells from PBMCs cultured without peptide, taken after COVID-19 vaccination. The chain combines TRBV5-6 with TRBJ1-2; no clear D gene. The CDR3 reads CASSGQQRDYGYTF. CDR3 DNA: TGTGCCAGCAGCGGTCAACAACGAGACTATGGCTACACCTTC.